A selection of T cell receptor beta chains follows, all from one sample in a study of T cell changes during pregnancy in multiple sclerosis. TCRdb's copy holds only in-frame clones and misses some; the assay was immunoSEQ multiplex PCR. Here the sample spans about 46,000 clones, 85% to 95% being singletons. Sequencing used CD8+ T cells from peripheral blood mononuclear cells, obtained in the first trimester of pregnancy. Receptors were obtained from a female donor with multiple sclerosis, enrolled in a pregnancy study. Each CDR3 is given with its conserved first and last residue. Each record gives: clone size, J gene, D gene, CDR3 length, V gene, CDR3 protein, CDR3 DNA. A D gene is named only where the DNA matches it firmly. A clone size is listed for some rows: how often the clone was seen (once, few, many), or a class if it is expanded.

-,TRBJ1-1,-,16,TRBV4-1,CASSQFVDRLYTEAFF,TGCGCCAGCAGCCAATTTGTCGACAGATTATACACTGAAGCTTTCTTT
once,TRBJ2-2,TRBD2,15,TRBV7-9,CASSLRDGGTGELFF,TGTGCCAGCAGCCTCCGGGACGGGGGGACCGGGGAGCTGTTTTTT
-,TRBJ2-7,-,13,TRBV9,CASSPQGTYEQYF,TGTGCCAGCAGCCCTCAGGGGACCTACGAGCAGTACTTC
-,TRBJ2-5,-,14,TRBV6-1,CASSEQGSWETQYF,TGTGCCAGCAGTGAACAGGGCAGTTGGGAGACCCAGTACTTC
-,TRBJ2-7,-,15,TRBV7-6,CASSLGQVSSYEQYF,TGTGCCAGCAGCTTAGGCCAGGTCAGCTCCTACGAGCAGTACTTC
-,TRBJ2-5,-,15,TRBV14,CASSQESREGETQYF,TGTGCCAGCAGCCAAGAAAGCAGGGAAGGAGAGACCCAGTACTTC
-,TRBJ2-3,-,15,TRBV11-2,CASSPVEGSTDTQYF,TGTGCCAGCAGCCCGGTGGAGGGGAGCACAGATACGCAGTATTTT
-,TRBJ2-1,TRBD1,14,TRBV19,CASHSGTGLNEQFF,TGTGCCAGCCATTCCGGGACAGGTCTCAATGAGCAGTTCTTC
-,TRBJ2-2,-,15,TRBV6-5,CASSYSYGLTGELFF,TGTGCCAGCAGTTACTCGTACGGACTAACCGGGGAGCTGTTTTTT
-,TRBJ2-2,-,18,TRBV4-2,CASSQDGIQGSATGELFF,TGTGCCAGCAGCCAAGATGGGATCCAGGGTTCGGCCACCGGGGAGCTGTTTTTT
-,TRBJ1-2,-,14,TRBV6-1,CASIFRDLNYGYTF,TGTGCCAGCATTTTCAGGGATTTAAACTATGGCTACACCTTC
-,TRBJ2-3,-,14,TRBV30,CAWKFGRYTDTQYF,TGTGCCTGGAAGTTCGGCAGGTATACAGATACGCAGTATTTT
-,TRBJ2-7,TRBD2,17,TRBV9,CASSPRDEAGGRYEQYF,TGTGCCAGCAGCCCCCGGGACGAAGCGGGAGGAAGGTACGAGCAGTACTTC
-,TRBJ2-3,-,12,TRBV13,CASSSSTDTQYF,TGTGCCAGCAGCTCTAGCACAGATACGCAGTATTTT
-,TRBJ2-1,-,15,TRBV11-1,CASSSTSGAYNEQFF,TGTGCCAGCAGCTCGACTAGTGGGGCTTACAATGAGCAGTTCTTC
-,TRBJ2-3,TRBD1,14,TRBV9,CAFLPGQFTDTQYF,TGTGCCTTCTTACCGGGACAGTTCACAGATACGCAGTATTTT
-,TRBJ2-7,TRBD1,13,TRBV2,CASRGTGAYEQYF,TGTGCCAGCAGGGGGACAGGGGCCTACGAGCAGTACTTC
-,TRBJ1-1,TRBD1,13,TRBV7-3,CASSRQGGTEAFF,TGTGCCAGCAGCCGACAGGGGGGGACTGAAGCTTTCTTT
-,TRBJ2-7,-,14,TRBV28,CASSPITHSYEQYF,TGTGCCAGCAGCCCTATCACGCACTCCTACGAGCAGTACTTC
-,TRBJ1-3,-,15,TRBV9,CASSVVGGSGNTIYF,TGTGCCAGCAGCGTAGTGGGGGGCTCTGGAAACACCATATATTTT
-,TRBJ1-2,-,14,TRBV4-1,CASSLGAGNYGYTF,TGCGCCAGCAGTCTCGGCGCGGGGAACTATGGCTACACCTTC
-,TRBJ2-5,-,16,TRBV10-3,CAISESDLGPQETQYF,TGTGCCATCAGTGAATCGGATCTGGGGCCCCAAGAGACCCAGTACTTC
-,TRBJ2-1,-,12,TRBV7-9,CASSYLRNEQFF,TGTGCCAGCAGTTACCTTCGGAATGAGCAGTTCTTC
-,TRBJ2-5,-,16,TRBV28,CASSLASVGIEETQYF,TGTGCCAGCAGTTTAGCCTCGGTCGGGATTGAAGAGACCCAGTACTTC
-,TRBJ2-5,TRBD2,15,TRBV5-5,CASSQFSGGAETQYF,TGTGCCAGCAGCCAGTTTAGCGGGGGGGCGGAGACCCAGTACTTC
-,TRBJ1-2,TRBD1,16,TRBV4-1,CASSQGTGESNYGYTF,TGCGCCAGCAGCCAAGGGACAGGGGAGAGTAACTATGGCTACACCTTC
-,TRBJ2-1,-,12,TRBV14,CASSQVSTLQFF,TGTGCCAGCAGCCAAGTCTCGACATTACAGTTCTTC
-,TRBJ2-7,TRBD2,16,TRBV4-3,CASSQYLAGVMYEQYF,TGCGCCAGCAGCCAATACCTAGCGGGGGTTATGTACGAGCAGTACTTC
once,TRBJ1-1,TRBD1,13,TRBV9,CASSVTGATEAFF,TGTGCCAGCAGCGTGACAGGGGCCACTGAAGCTTTCTTT
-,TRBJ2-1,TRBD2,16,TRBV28,CASSPRGAGGYNEQFF,TGTGCCAGCAGCCCTCGTGGAGCGGGAGGGTACAATGAGCAGTTCTTC
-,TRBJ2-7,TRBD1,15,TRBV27,CASSLTPGQGIEQYF,TGTGCCAGCAGTTTAACACCGGGACAGGGGATCGAGCAGTACTTC
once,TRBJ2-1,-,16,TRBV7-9,CASSPEGAELYNEQFF,TGTGCCAGCAGCCCCGAGGGAGCGGAACTTTACAATGAGCAGTTCTTC
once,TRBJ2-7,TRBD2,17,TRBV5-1,CASSLTSGRATVDEQYF,TGCGCCAGCAGCTTGACTAGCGGGAGGGCAACCGTGGACGAGCAGTACTTC
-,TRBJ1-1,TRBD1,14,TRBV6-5,CASRDRPRNTEAFF,TGTGCCAGCAGGGACAGGCCCAGGAACACTGAAGCTTTCTTT
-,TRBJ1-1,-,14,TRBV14,CASSQSGLNTEAFF,TGTGCCAGCAGCCAAAGTGGGCTGAACACTGAAGCTTTCTTT
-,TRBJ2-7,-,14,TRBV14,CASSSRGLSYEQYF,TGTGCCAGCAGCTCTCGCGGGCTCTCCTACGAGCAGTACTTC
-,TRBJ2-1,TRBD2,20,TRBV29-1,CSITQRTPLRRGGSYNEQFF,TGCAGCATCACACAGAGGACTCCTCTTCGTCGGGGGGGCTCCTACAATGAGCAGTTCTTC
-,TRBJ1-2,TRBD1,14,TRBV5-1,CASSPGQGSYGYTF,TGCGCCAGCAGCCCTGGACAGGGTAGCTATGGCTACACCTTC
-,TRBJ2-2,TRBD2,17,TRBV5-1,CASSPSGTSGISGELFF,TGCGCCAGCAGCCCGTCCGGGACTAGCGGGATTTCTGGGGAGCTGTTTTTT
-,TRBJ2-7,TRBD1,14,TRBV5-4,CASSLDRGSYEQYF,TGTGCCAGCAGCTTGGACAGGGGTTCCTACGAGCAGTACTTC
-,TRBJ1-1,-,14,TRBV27,CASSLSQVGTEAFF,TGTGCCAGCAGTCTTTCTCAGGTGGGCACTGAAGCTTTCTTT
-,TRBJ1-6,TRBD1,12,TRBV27,CASNTGGGPLHF,TGTGCCAGCAATACAGGGGGTGGGCCCCTCCACTTT
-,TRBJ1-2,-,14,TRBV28,CASSLGETGYGYTF,TGTGCCAGCAGTTTGGGGGAGACAGGATATGGCTACACCTTC
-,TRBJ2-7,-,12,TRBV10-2,CASSDNSYEQYF,TGCGCCAGCAGTGATAACAGCTACGAGCAGTACTTC
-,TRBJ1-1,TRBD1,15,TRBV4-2,CASSRQTGVYTEAFF,TGTGCCAGCAGCCGCCAGACAGGGGTCTACACTGAAGCTTTCTTT
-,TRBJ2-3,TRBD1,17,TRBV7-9,CASSPYRTGPSTDTQYF,TGTGCCAGCAGCCCATACCGGACAGGGCCTAGCACAGATACGCAGTATTTT